The table lists the clone carrying this T cell receptor beta chain with a count of one. Original data processing: Using reference gene primer amplification, nucleated cell counts were estimated. Measured with immunoSEQ multiplex PCR; TCRdb has only the in-frame clones, and not every one. The V and J calls and the clone size are those of that table, but D and trimming were determined from the DNA. The sample has under 300,000 clones, 92% seen once. After removal of 2 bases from V and 9 bases from J, the junction contained 8 bases not matched to a gene. Per germline, CDR1 SGHRS and CDR2 YFSETQ. The CDR3 extends over 15 amino acids. The Seattle site enrolled patients during active infection and followed them longitudinally. These data originate in a study of blood T cell repertoires in COVID-19. Overall study context: Donors in the United States, Italy and Spain gave samples during acute or convalescent COVID-19. PBMCs, B-cell-depleted T cells, or T cells were the source of the cDNA or gDNA that made up the material.

The chain has TRBV5-1 and TRBJ2-1, with 10 positions matching TRBD1. Sequences were obtained from peripheral blood. The TCR sequence derives from a man aged 25-45 years with COVID-19, enrolled during active disease. Here the CDR3 DNA reads TGCGCCAGCAGCTTCGGGACAGGGGAGGTCACTGAGCAGTTCTTC. Translated: CASSFGTGEVTEQFF.